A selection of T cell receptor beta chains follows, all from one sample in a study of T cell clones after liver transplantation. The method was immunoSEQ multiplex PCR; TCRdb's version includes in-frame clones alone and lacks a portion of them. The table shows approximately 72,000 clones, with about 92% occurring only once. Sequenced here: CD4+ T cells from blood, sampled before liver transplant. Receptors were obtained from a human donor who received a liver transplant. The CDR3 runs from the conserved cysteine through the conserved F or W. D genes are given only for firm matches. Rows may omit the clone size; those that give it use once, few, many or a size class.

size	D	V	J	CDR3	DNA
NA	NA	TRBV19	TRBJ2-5	CASSIEETQYF	TGTGCCAGTAGTATAGAAGAGACCCAGTACTTC
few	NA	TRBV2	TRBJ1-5	CASSERARGNQPQHF	TGTGCCAGCAGTGAGAGGGCGCGTGGCAATCAGCCCCAGCATTTT
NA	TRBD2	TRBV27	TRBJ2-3	CASSFSGAGTDTQYF	TGTGCCAGCAGTTTTAGCGGGGCGGGCACAGATACGCAGTATTTT
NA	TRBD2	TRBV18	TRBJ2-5	CASSPKRDLAGGQETQYF	TGTGCCAGCTCACCCAAACGGGACCTAGCGGGAGGGCAAGAGACCCAGTACTTC
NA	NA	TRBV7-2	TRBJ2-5	CASMGTTGETQYF	TGTGCCAGCATGGGCACGACGGGGGAGACCCAGTACTTC
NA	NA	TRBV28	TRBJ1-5	CASKTEYQPQHF	TGTGCCAGCAAGACAGAATATCAGCCCCAGCATTTT
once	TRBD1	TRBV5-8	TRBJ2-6	CASSPPWDRTGSGANVLTF	TGTGCCAGCAGCCCACCATGGGACAGGACTGGCTCTGGGGCCAACGTCCTGACTTTC
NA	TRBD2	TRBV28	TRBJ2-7	CASSRGTSGILSYEQYF	TGTGCCAGCAGTCGCGGGACTAGCGGGATTCTGTCCTACGAGCAGTACTTC
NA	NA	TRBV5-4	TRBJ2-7	CASSLGSVIDYEQYF	TGTGCCAGCAGCTTGGGATCGGTGATTGACTACGAGCAGTACTTC
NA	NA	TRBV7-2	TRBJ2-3	CASSGRGQGADTQYF	TGTGCCAGCAGCGGGCGGGGGCAGGGCGCGGATACGCAGTATTTT
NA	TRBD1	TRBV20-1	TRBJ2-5	CTGQSQETQYF	TGCACGGGACAGAGTCAAGAGACCCAGTACTTC
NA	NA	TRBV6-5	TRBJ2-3	CASMGHGTDTQYF	TGTGCCAGCATGGGACACGGCACAGATACGCAGTATTTT
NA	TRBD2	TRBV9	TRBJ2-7	CASSVSSGGSYEQYF	TGTGCCAGCAGCGTGAGTAGCGGGGGCTCCTACGAGCAGTACTTC
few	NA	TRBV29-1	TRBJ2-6	CSVEVGASGANVLTF	TGCAGCGTTGAAGTAGGTGCGTCTGGGGCCAACGTCCTGACTTTC
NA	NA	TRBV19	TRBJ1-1	CASSMVGGKNTEAFF	TGTGCCAGTAGTATGGTCGGGGGCAAGAACACTGAAGCTTTCTTT
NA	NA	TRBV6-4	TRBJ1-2	CASSDDKYSNYGYTF	TGTGCCAGCAGTGATGACAAATACTCTAACTATGGCTACACCTTC
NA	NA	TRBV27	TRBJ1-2	CASSPREDYGYTF	TGTGCCAGCAGCCCCAGGGAAGACTATGGCTACACCTTC
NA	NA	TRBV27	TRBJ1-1	CASSLSGRGLTEAFF	TGTGCCAGCAGTTTATCGGGCCGGGGCTTGACTGAAGCTTTCTTT
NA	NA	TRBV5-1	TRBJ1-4	CASSLAISTAATNEKLFF	TGCGCCAGCAGCTTGGCGATTTCAACGGCGGCAACTAATGAAAAACTGTTTTTT
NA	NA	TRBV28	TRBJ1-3	CASRNIRLSGNTIYF	TGTGCCAGCAGGAATATTCGCCTCTCTGGAAACACCATATATTTT
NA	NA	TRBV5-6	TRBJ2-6	CASSLSASGANVLTF	TGTGCCAGCAGCTTGTCCGCCTCTGGGGCCAACGTCCTGACTTTC
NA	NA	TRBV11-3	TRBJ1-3	CATSRGGTSGNTIYF	TGTGCCACATCCCGTGGCGGAACCTCTGGAAACACCATATATTTT
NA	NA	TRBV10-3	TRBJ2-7	CAISEGAGRAYEQYF	TGTGCCATCAGTGAGGGGGCGGGTCGCGCCTACGAGCAGTACTTC
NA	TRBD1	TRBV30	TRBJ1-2	CAWSVKGAYGYTF	TGTGCCTGGAGTGTAAAGGGGGCCTATGGCTACACCTTC
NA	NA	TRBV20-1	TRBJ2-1	CSARGYNEQFF	TGCAGTGCTAGAGGCTACAATGAGCAGTTCTTC
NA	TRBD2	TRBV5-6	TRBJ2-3	CASSLNGLAGGPDTQYF	TGTGCCAGCAGCTTGAACGGACTAGCGGGAGGGCCAGATACGCAGTATTTT
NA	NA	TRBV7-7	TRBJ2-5	CASSLDRVGETQYF	TGTGCTAGCAGCTTAGATCGGGTAGGAGAGACCCAGTACTTC
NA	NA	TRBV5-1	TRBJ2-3	CASSLAPGNTDTQYF	TGCGCCAGCAGCTTGGCCCCTGGTAACACAGATACGCAGTATTTT
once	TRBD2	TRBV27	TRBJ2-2	CASRGLGFTGELFF	TGTGCCAGCAGGGGACTAGGGTTCACCGGGGAGCTGTTTTTT
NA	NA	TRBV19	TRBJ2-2	CASRSLSWGVGELFF	TGTGCCAGTAGGTCCCTATCTTGGGGCGTGGGGGAGCTGTTTTTT
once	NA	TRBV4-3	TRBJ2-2	CASSGNVPGELFF	TGCGCCAGCAGCGGGAACGTCCCCGGGGAGCTGTTTTTT
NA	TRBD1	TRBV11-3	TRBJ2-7	CASSLDPGTGVGEEYF	TGTGCCAGCAGCTTAGACCCCGGGACAGGGGTTGGGGAGGAGTACTTC
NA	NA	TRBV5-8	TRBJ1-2	CASSLQVHYGYTF	TGTGCCAGCAGCTTGCAGGTACACTATGGCTACACCTTC
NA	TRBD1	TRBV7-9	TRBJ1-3	CASSMTGVHGNTIYF	TGTGCCAGCAGCATGACAGGGGTGCATGGAAACACCATATATTTT
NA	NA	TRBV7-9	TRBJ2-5	CASSSPRGRTVQETQYF	TGTGCCAGCAGCTCCCCACGGGGGCGGACAGTACAAGAGACCCAGTACTTC
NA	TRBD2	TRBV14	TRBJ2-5	CASSQLAGGSETQYF	TGTGCCAGCAGCCAACTAGCGGGAGGGTCGGAGACCCAGTACTTC
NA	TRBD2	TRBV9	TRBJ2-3	CASSAISGSGTDTQYF	TGTGCCAGCAGCGCTATTAGCGGGAGTGGCACAGATACGCAGTATTTT
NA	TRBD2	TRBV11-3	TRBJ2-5	CASSLNLAGAQETQYF	TGTGCCAGCAGCTTAAATCTAGCGGGGGCACAAGAGACCCAGTACTTC
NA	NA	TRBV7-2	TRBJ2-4	CASSSSMGNIQYF	TGTGCCAGCAGCTCCTCGATGGGGAACATTCAGTACTTC
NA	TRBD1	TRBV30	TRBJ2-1	CAWSIGTGNEQFF	TGTGCCTGGAGTATAGGGACAGGCAATGAGCAGTTCTTC
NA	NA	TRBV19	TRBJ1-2	CASSYRGYGYTF	TGTGCCAGTAGTTACCGGGGTTATGGCTACACCTTC
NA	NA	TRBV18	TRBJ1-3	CASSPYTVDSGNTIYF	TGTGCCAGCTCACCTTATACAGTCGACTCTGGAAACACCATATATTTT